Presented here are 32 T cell receptor beta chains from one specimen sequenced in a study of cytomegalovirus exposure and HLA in healthy donors. The PCR made use of 60 Vbeta and 13 Jbeta primers. The assay was immunoSEQ multiplex PCR, and TCRdb's table has in-frame clones only and misses some. The sample gives 150,000 to 200,000 clones, roughly 78% of which show up once; under 0.75% is in the top ten. Sequences were obtained from PBMCs. Receptors originate from a boy under 18 in good health and CMV-seronegative.

The chain links TRBV6-1 to TRBJ1-5, with TRBD1 identical over 8 bases. Losses at the gene ends were 5 bases for V and 7 bases for J; bases not matched to a gene: 10. CDR1 MNHNS and CDR2 SASEGT come from the germline V gene. This CDR3 comprises 15 residues. The CDR3 loop reads CASSPQTGGQQPQHF. The CDR3, as DNA: TGTGCCAGCAGTCCTCAAACAGGGGGACAACAGCCCCAGCATTTT.

V usage is TRBV6-5 and J usage is TRBJ2-7, with D tentatively TRBD1 (7 bases). CDR1 and CDR2 from the germline V gene are MNHEY and SVGAGI. The ends were cut back, 8 bases at V and 0 bases at J, with 14 bases in the middle. This CDR3 has 14 amino acids. In DNA form, the CDR3 reads TGTGCCAGCGGCAGGGGGGATCCCTCCTACGAGCAGTACTTC. Amino acid sequence: CASGRGDPSYEQYF.

The chain has TRBV6-1 and TRBJ1-2; 7 bases match TRBD1. V dropped 2 bases and J dropped 4; count of bases not matched to a gene: 16. Germline V gene lookup returns CDR1 MNHNS and CDR2 SASEGT. The CDR3 is made up of 18 amino acids. The CDR3 DNA reads TGTGCCAGCAGTGAAACTTTGACGGACAGGATTTTATTCTATGGCTACACCTTC. Residues: CASSETLTDRILFYGYTF.

This chain links TRBV4-3 with TRBJ1-4, with D perhaps TRBD1 (5 bases). This CDR3 is 18 amino acids long. Trimming left V 0 bases short and J 4 bases short, with 18 bases between. From germline, CDR1 is LGHNA and CDR2 YSLEER. The CDR3 sequence is CASSQDPGGPSFNEKLFF. The CDR3 DNA sequence: TGCGCCAGCAGCCAAGATCCCGGGGGACCCTCCTTTAATGAAAAACTGTTTTTT.

V is TRBV12-2 and J is TRBJ2-2; the table's D call of TRBD2 was not tested on the DNA. TRBV12-2 is flagged as a pseudogene. The CDR3 is made up of 20 amino acids. CDR3 sequence (DNA): TGTGCAAGTCGCTTAGATAATACGGGACTAGCGGGGAAGGACACCGGGGAGCTGTTTTTT. It codes for CASRLDNTGLAGKDTGELFF.

The chain employs TRBV10-3 and TRBJ1-2; tentatively, D is TRBD1 (5 bases). Looked up from germline, CDR1 is ENHRY and CDR2 is SYGVKD. Between the trimmed V and J ends, which lost 3 bases and 5 bases, there was a span of 10 bases. The CDR3 is made up of 13 amino acids. CDR3 residues: CAISERQTYGYTF. CDR3 sequence (DNA): TGTGCCATCAGTGAAAGACAGACTTATGGCTACACCTTC.

This chain uses TRBV30 with TRBJ2-5; 7 positions agree with TRBD1. Germline CDR1 is GTSNPN and CDR2 is SVGIG (reference sequence). Trimming cost V 0 bases and J 10 bases; bases outside gene matches: 14. CDR3 length: 15 amino acids. The CDR3 sequence is CAWSVPSLNRGNQYF. CDR3 sequence (DNA): TGTGCCTGGAGTGTACCAAGCCTCAACAGGGGCAACCAGTACTTC. The whole variable domain, filled in from reference TRBV30 and TRBJ2-5, reads SQTIHQWPATLVQPVGSPLSLECTVEGTSNPNLYWYRQAAGRGLQLLFYSVGIGQISSEVPQNLSASRPQDRQFILSSKKLLLSDSGFYLCAWSVPSLNRGNQYFGPGTRLLVL.

The chain couples TRBV6-1 to TRBJ1-1; TRBD1 matches 7 bases. Trimming cost V 7 bases and J 2 bases; bases outside gene matches: 7. This CDR3 is 14 amino acids long. CDR1 and CDR2 (germline): MNHNS, SASEGT. This CDR3 is CASMRRQGNTEAFF. The CDR3 region has the DNA TGTGCCAGCATGAGGAGACAGGGCAACACTGAAGCTTTCTTT.

The rearrangement uses TRBV9 and TRBJ1-2, with D uncertain. Trimming removed 3 bases at V and 9 bases at J, with 12 bases between. This CDR3 is 12 amino acids long. The V gene's germline CDR1 is SGDLS and CDR2 YYNGEE. The CDR3 protein is CASSESTRRYTF. For the CDR3, the DNA is TGTGCCAGCAGCGAGTCCACTAGGCGCTACACCTTC. The full variable domain, with the rest looked up from reference TRBV9 and TRBJ1-2, is DSGVTQTPKHLITATGQRVTLRCSPRSGDLSVYWYQQSLDQGLQFLIQYYNGEERAKGNILERFSAQQFPDLHSELNLSSLELGDSALYFCASSESTRRYTFGSGTRLTVV.

The rearrangement joins TRBV11-2 to TRBJ1-5, with TRBD1 as a possible D gene (6 bases). V gave up 1 base and J gave up 3 bases, with 10 bases separating them. CDR3 length equals 15 residues. Germline-derived CDR1 and CDR2 are SGHAT and FQNNGV. The CDR3 loop is CASSLAGHFNQPQHF. The CDR3 nucleotides read TGTGCCAGCAGCTTAGCGGGACATTTCAATCAGCCCCAGCATTTT.

V is TRBV20-1 and J is TRBJ1-2; the match to TRBD1 covers 7 bases. CDR1 is DFQATT, CDR2 SNEGSKA, per germline (reference sequence). CDR3 length equals 11 residues. V lost 3 bases to trimming and J lost 12 bases; unmatched junction nucleotides: 7. This chain's CDR3 is CSARLDRDDTF. CDR3 in DNA: TGCAGTGCTAGGCTTGACAGGGATGACACCTTC.

This rearrangement joins TRBV13 to TRBJ1-1, with unresolved D. The CDR3 totals 12 residues. In germline, CDR1 is PRHDT, CDR2 FYEKMQ (reference sequence). Trimming took off 4 bases at V and 2 bases at J, with 5 bases between the two ends. The CDR3 bases are TGTGCCAGCAGCTCAGAAAACACTGAAGCTTTCTTT. Protein: CASSSENTEAFF.

The table lists this clone with a few counts. Additional DNA sequences in this sample encode the identical CDR3. This chain links TRBV7-6 with TRBJ1-2; D possibly corresponds to TRBD1 (5 bases). Germline-derived CDR1 and CDR2 are SGHVS and FNYEAQ. The CDR3 spans 12 residues. V was clipped by 1 base and J by 7 bases, with 7 bases between them. CDR3 DNA sequence: TGTGCCAGCAGCTTAGGGGGACTTGGCTACACCTTC. Protein product: CASSLGGLGYTF.

The table lists this clone with a count of one. The rearrangement uses TRBV7-3 and TRBJ2-1, with 7 bases fitting TRBD2. Germline CDR1 reads SGHTA; CDR2 reads FQGTGA. This CDR3 has 15 residues. With V trimmed by 1 base and J by 3 bases, 3 bases remained unmatched. The CDR3, as DNA: TGTGCCAGCAGCTTAAGCGCGGGGGACTACAATGAGCAGTTCTTC. Encoded protein: CASSLSAGDYNEQFF.

CDR3 bases: TGCGCCAGCAGTGCCAGGACAGGAGTCCTGAACACTGAAGCTTTCTTT. This codes for CASSARTGVLNTEAFF. V is TRBV10-1 and J is TRBJ1-1; 7 positions agree with TRBD1. Unmatched junction bases numbered 8, after V lost 4 bases and J lost 0 bases. CDR1 is WNHNN and CDR2 is SYGVQD in the germline V gene (reference sequence). There are 16 residues in the CDR3.

J is TRBJ2-7 and V is TRBV27, with 8 nucleotides matching TRBD1. This CDR3 is built from 14 residues. V was pared by 6 bases and J by 3 bases, with 7 bases of the junction left unmatched. Germline V gene data show CDR1 as MNHEY and CDR2 as SMNVEV (reference sequence). In DNA, the CDR3 is TGTGCCAGCAGCCCCCCAGGGGGCATCTACGAGCAGTACTTC. It yields the protein CASSPPGGIYEQYF.

This rearrangement joins TRBV15 to TRBJ2-1; 7 bases match TRBD2. V dropped 0 bases and J dropped 6; count of bases not matched to a gene: 8. CDR1 is LNHNV, CDR2 YYDKDF, per germline (reference sequence). The CDR3 sequence is 16 residues long. CDR3 DNA sequence: TGTGCCACCAGCAGAGATTTCCAGCGGGAAGGCAATGAGCAGTTCTTC. Its translation: CATSRDFQREGNEQFF.

The chain has TRBV19 and TRBJ1-1; 7 bases agree with TRBD1. V lost 5 bases and J lost 3; bases outside the gene matches: 9. The CDR3 runs 15 residues. Germline CDR1 reads LNHDA; CDR2 reads SQIVND (reference sequence). The CDR3 sequence is CASSPRDSLYTEAFF. CDR3 nucleotide sequence: TGTGCCAGTAGTCCCCGGGACAGCTTATACACTGAAGCTTTCTTT.

The V call is TRBV19, the J call TRBJ2-3, with 9 bases lining up with TRBD1. The CDR3 consists of 15 residues. CDR1 is LNHDA, CDR2 SQIVND, per germline (reference sequence). Trimming took 5 bases from V and 6 from J; bases not matched to a gene: 9. The CDR3 nucleotides are TGTGCCAGTAGTGCCGGGACAGGGTCCATGGATACGCAGTATTTT. Residues: CASSAGTGSMDTQYF.

This chain links TRBV6-5 with TRBJ2-7; TRBD2 is a possible D gene (5 bases). Trimming cost V 7 bases and J 0 bases, with 13 bases left between them. The CDR3 has 14 residues. Germline CDR1 and CDR2: MNHEY and SVGAGI. CDR3 DNA: TGTGCCAGCAATCCGGGATACGTCTCCTACGAGCAGTACTTC. Encoded protein: CASNPGYVSYEQYF.

The rearrangement links TRBV7-3 to TRBJ2-1; no firm D call. V was cut by 5 bases and J by 9 bases, with 17 bases left in between. Germline CDR1 is SGHTA and CDR2 is FQGTGA. This CDR3 is 14 amino acids long. In DNA form, the CDR3 reads TGTGCCAGCAGCCCGTCGACGAGCCGGAGTGAGCAGTTCTTC. Residues: CASSPSTSRSEQFF.

The V call is TRBV11-3, the J call TRBJ2-7; a weak D match, TRBD1 (5 bases). This CDR3 contains 15 residues. Germline-derived CDR1 and CDR2 are SGHNT and YENEEA. With 1 base removed from V and 1 base from J, the gap between germline ends came to 11 bases. The CDR3 DNA reads TGTGCCAGCAGCTTAGTGGGCGCAGGGTCCTACGAGCAGTACTTC. Protein product: CASSLVGAGSYEQYF.

The chain couples TRBV5-4 to TRBJ2-7; 11 bases match TRBD2. The CDR3 contains 16 residues. V dropped 0 bases and J dropped 6; count of bases not matched to a gene: 8. Germline V lookup: CDR1 SGHNT, CDR2 YYREEE (reference sequence). This CDR3 is CASSLDPTSGIGEQYF. The CDR3 DNA follows: TGTGCCAGCAGCTTGGATCCGACTAGCGGGATTGGCGAGCAGTACTTC. Full variable domain (rest looked up from reference TRBV5-4 and TRBJ2-7): ETGVTQSPTHLIKTRGQQVTLRCSSQSGHNTVSWYQQALGQGPQFIFQYYREEENGRGNFPPRFSGLQFPNYSSELNVNALELDDSALYLCASSLDPTSGIGEQYFGPGTRLTVT.

V gene TRBV11-3 combines with J gene TRBJ1-1, with D tentatively TRBD1 (6 bases). The CDR3 contains 15 residues. V was trimmed by 1 base and J by 0 bases, leaving 9 bases between them. Per the germline V gene, CDR1 is SGHNT and CDR2 is YENEEA. The CDR3 bases are TGTGCCAGCAGCTTAGCAGGGGAATTGAACACTGAAGCTTTCTTT. As protein: CASSLAGELNTEAFF. Full variable domain (rest looked up from reference TRBV11-3 and TRBJ1-1): EAGVVQSPRYKIIEKKQPVAFWCNPISGHNTLYWYLQNLGQGPELLIRYENEEAVDDSQLPKDRFSAERLKGVDSTLKIQPAELGDSAVYLCASSLAGELNTEAFFGQGTRLTVV.

CDR3: CASSPTGEETQYF. CDR3 in DNA: TGTGCCAGCAGTCCTACAGGGGAAGAGACCCAGTACTTC. This chain uses TRBV27 with TRBJ2-5, with 7 bases that match TRBD1. The CDR3 sequence is 13 residues long. Germline assignment: CDR1 MNHEY and CDR2 SMNVEV (reference sequence). After removal of 5 bases from V and 3 bases from J, the junction contained 3 bases not matched to a gene.

The J gene is TRBJ1-1, the V gene TRBV28; TRBD1 agrees at 7 bases. After removal of 5 bases from V and 5 bases from J, the junction contained 11 bases not matched to a gene. The CDR3 has 15 amino acids. The germline CDR1 and CDR2 sequences are MDHEN and SYDVKM. The CDR3 DNA sequence: TGTGCCAGCAGTCCCCCCGAGGGGGCGAGAACTGAAGCTTTCTTT. It translates to CASSPPEGARTEAFF.

The genes are TRBV11-3 and TRBJ2-7; TRBD2 aligns across 10 bases. The trim removed 5 bases at V and 7 bases at J, leaving 8 bases unmatched. The CDR3 loop spans 14 amino acids. Looked up from germline, CDR1 is SGHNT and CDR2 is YENEEA. For the CDR3, the DNA is TGTGCCAGCAGCGTGTCTAGCGGGAGCTTAGAGCAGTACTTC. Protein product: CASSVSSGSLEQYF.

The CDR3 DNA reads as TGTGCCAGCAGCCCAGAGGACAGGCTAGGGCGGGGCTACACCTTC. Its protein product is CASSPEDRLGRGYTF. The chain has TRBV13 and TRBJ1-2; 7 nucleotides line up with TRBD1. V lost 5 bases and J lost 8; bases outside the gene matches: 14. The CDR3 is 15 residues long. The germline CDR1 and CDR2 sequences are PRHDT and FYEKMQ (reference sequence).

The chain links TRBV7-2 to TRBJ1-5; D is possibly TRBD1 (5 bases). This CDR3 spans 15 amino acids. Germline-derived CDR1 and CDR2 are SGHTA and FQGNSA. Trimming shortened V by 5 bases and J by 5 bases, and 16 bases separated the two germline ends. The CDR3, as DNA: TGTGCCAGCAGCCCGTGGGGCACGGTTGATCAGCCCCAGCATTTT. It is translated as CASSPWGTVDQPQHF.

J is TRBJ1-6 and V is TRBV4-1; D possibly corresponds to TRBD1 (6 bases). There are 19 residues in the CDR3. Germline CDR1 reads MGHRA; CDR2 reads YSYEKL. The germline V and J ends were trimmed by 1 base and 0 bases, with 16 bases remaining between them. CDR3 amino acids: CASSQVHGGQSSYNSPLHF. For the CDR3, the DNA is TGCGCCAGCAGCCAAGTACATGGGGGCCAGAGCTCCTATAATTCACCCCTCCACTTT.

The chain employs TRBV7-9 and TRBJ2-2, with D tentatively TRBD1 (6 bases). CDR3 length: 16 residues. V lost 6 bases and J 1 base, leaving 15 bases between the germline ends. Germline loops: CDR1 SEHNR, CDR2 FQNEAQ (reference sequence). This CDR3 reads CASSLIGQRNTGELFF. The DNA of the CDR3 is TGTGCCAGCAGTTTGATAGGACAGAGGAACACCGGGGAGCTGTTTTTT.

The chain is built from TRBV5-5 and TRBJ1-1, with no clear D. Trimming took off 0 bases at V and 5 bases at J, with 8 bases between the two ends. Germline CDR1 is SGHKS and CDR2 is YYEKEE (reference sequence). The CDR3 loop spans 13 amino acids. For the CDR3, the DNA is TGTGCCAGCAGCTTGGGGGCAGAGACTGAAGCTTTCTTT. It is translated as CASSLGAETEAFF.